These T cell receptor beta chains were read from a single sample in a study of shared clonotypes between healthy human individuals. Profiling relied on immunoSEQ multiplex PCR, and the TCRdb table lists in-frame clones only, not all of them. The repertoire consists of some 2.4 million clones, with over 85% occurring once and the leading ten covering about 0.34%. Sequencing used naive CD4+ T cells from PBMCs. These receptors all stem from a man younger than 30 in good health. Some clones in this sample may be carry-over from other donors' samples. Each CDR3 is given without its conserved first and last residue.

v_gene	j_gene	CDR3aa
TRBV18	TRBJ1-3	ASSPTGQSSGNTIY
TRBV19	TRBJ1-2	ASSPTSNYGYT
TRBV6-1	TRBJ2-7	ASRELADYYEQY
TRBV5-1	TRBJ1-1	ASSLAASAEAF
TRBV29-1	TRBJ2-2	SVVGVPNTGELF
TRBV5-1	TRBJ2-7	ASSLGLRQY
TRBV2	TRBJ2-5	ASSEVPGQETQY
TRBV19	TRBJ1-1	ASRNQPGYTEAF
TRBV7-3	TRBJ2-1	ASSLALENYNEQF
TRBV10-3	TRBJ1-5	AISEDRASQPQH
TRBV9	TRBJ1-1	ASSVGGTEAF
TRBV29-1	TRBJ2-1	SVEETGVYNEQF
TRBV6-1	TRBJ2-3	ASSRDKVTDTQY
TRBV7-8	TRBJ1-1	ASSFSGGYTEAF
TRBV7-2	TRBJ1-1	ASSSDRVTEAF
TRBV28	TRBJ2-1	ASSLAGPYNEQL
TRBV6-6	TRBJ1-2	ASSPGTESGYT
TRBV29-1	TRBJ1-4	SVEDQGRGLF
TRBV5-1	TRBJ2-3	ASSSDRGRDKY
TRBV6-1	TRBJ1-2	ASSARITGEVYGYT
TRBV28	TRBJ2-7	ASSVKGIIGYEQY
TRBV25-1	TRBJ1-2	ASSDPYRGGYT
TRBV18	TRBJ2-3	ASSPYRDRAADTQY
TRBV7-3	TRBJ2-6	ASSSPGGANVLT
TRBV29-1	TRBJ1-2	SVERSRYGYT
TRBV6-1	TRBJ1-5	ASSGAVNQPQH
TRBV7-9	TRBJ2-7	ASGRGRLNYEQY
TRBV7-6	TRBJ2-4	ASITPGSGRCKNIQY
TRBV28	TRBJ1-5	ASSLPRGGNQPQH
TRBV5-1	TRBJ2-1	ASWGAGVDPNEQF
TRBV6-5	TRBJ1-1	ASSSPGLNTEAF
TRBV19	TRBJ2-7	ASSLPLEAEQY
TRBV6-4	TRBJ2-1	ASSVAGGPYEQF
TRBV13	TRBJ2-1	ASSLNRVGEQF
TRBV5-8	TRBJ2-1	ASSLTGAVPGKFIRNEQF
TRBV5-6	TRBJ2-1	ASSPLGSGPSYNEQF
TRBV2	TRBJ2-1	ASQGGSGTYNEQF
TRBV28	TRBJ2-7	ASSLWGEQY
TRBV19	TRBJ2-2	ASTPPAGILDGELF
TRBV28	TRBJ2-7	ASSSLAGGSYEQY
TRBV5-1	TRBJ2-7	ASSLIASYEQY
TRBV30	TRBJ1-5	AWGQGGRQPQH
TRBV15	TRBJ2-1	ATSRDLSSYNEQF
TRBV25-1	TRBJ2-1	ASSVQGWPRGNEQF
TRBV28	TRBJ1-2	ASLTYPGGNYGYT
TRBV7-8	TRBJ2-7	ASRPPAGVGEQY
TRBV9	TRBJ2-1	ASSATSGSWSEQF
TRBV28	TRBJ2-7	ASSLIGHEQY
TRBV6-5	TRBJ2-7	ASSYPASGTYEQY
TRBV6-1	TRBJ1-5	ASSEVGGLDQPQH
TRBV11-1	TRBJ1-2	ASSHDPTAYGYT
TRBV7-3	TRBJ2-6	ASSPGWSGANVLT
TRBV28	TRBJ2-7	ASRRDRGLITYEQY
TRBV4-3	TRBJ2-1	ASSQAAWDRGLTNEQF